The source of this T cell receptor beta chain is a study of blood T cell repertoires in COVID-19 (TCRdb year 2020). For context, the study as a whole: The collaborator samples originated in the United States, Italy and Spain and spanned the acute and convalescent phases of COVID-19. The prospective study material was composed of cDNA or gDNA derived from T cells, B-cell-depleted T cells, or PBMCs. Deeply sampled blood TCRbeta repertoires from subjects exposed to, actively infected with, or recovered from COVID-19 were included in the dataset. Samples were obtained from the ongoing ImmuneRACE study (first 160 participants) and from 1,254 subjects provided by 6 global collaborators. Where HLA class I and class II types were available, the types were taken from metadata supplied by the sample provider, not from assay-based typing. The sample metadata nearly always contained a de-identified subject ID, COVID-19 status, age in years and sex. The repertoires were released in a freely available public database intended as a resource for research on the immune response to SARS-CoV-2. General findings and caveats noted by the study authors: How much clinical and demographic metadata was included differed by source and by participant, and the metadata was provided uncurated.

Of note for this clone: This clone's antigen is unknown. It has no much larger one-base neighbor in the sample; base qualities were not kept.

TCRbeta CDR3 regions were amplified from genomic DNA using the immunoSEQ Assay, a bias-controlled multiplex PCR. The paper's processing steps were these. Nucleated cell counts per sample were estimated from amplification of reference gene primers within the assay. To quantify the absolute abundance of each unique TCRbeta CDR3 rearrangement, sequence reads were collapsed and filtered. For each sample, productive Simpson clonality was calculated as the square root of Simpson's diversity index across productive rearrangements. What TCRdb holds here is the immuneACCESS table cut down to in-frame rearrangements. Part of the clones is not present; checked against another copy, under half of the missing clones reflect an unresolved V gene, and the others are unexplained. V, J and clone size are taken as reported in that table, and D and trimming were inferred from the DNA itself. The sample table shows around 80,000 clones, and approximately 80% are seen once. Roughly 5% of the sample is held by the ten biggest clonotypes.

As encoded in the germline V gene, CDR1 is SGDLS while CDR2 is YYNGEE. V lost 3 bases and J lost 3 bases; the stretch between them is 10 bases long. The CDR3 measures 15 amino acids from cysteine to phenylalanine. Of the read, only the CDR3 DNA is kept; its 45 bases are in frame from base 1. Each collaborating institution followed its own protocols to collect whole blood in K2EDTA tubes. For TCRbeta analysis, collaborators shipped samples in one of three forms: frozen whole blood, isolated PBMCs, or DNA extracted from either of those sample types. This clonotype was sampled from an elderly woman with active or convalescent COVID-19. The V gene is TRBV9 and the J gene is TRBJ2-6, with the D gene not confidently named. The source material was peripheral blood. CDR3 region: CASSALPVGANVLTF. The DNA reads TGTGCCAGCAGCGCCCTACCGGTTGGGGCCAACGTCCTGACTTTC.